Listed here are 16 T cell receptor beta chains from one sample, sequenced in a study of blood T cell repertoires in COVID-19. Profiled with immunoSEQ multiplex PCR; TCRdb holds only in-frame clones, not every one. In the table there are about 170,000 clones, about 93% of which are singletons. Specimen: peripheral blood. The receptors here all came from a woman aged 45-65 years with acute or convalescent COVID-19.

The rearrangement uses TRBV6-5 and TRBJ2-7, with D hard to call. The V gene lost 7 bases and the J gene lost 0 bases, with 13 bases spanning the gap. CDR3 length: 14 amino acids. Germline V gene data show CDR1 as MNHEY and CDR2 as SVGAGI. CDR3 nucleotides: TGTGCCAGCACAAAGTCGCGCCTCTCCTACGAGCAGTACTTC. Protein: CASTKSRLSYEQYF.

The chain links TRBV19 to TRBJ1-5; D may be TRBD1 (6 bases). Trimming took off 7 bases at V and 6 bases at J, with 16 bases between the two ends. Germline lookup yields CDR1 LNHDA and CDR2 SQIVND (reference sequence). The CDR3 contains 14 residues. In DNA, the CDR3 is TGTGCCAGTACCACAACAGGGTTCAGTCAGCCCCAGCATTTT. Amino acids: CASTTTGFSQPQHF. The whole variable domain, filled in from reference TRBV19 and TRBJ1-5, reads DGGITQSPKYLFRKEGQNVTLSCEQNLNHDAMYWYRQDPGQGLRLIYYSQIVNDFQKGDIAEGYSVSREKKESFPLTVTSAQKNPTAFYLCASTTTGFSQPQHFGDGTRLSIL.

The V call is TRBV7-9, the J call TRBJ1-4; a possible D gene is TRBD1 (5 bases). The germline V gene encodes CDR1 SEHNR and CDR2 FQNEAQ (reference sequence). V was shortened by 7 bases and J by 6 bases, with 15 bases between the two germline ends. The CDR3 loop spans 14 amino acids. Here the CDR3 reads CASTQGAEDEKLFF. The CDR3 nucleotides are TGTGCCAGCACCCAAGGGGCGGAGGATGAAAAACTGTTTTTT.

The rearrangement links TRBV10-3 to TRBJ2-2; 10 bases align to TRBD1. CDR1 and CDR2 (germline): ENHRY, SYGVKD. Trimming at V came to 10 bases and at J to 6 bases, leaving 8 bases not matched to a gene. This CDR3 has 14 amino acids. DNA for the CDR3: TGTGCCACCCGAGGGACAGGGGACCCCGGGGAGCTGTTTTTT. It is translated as CATRGTGDPGELFF.

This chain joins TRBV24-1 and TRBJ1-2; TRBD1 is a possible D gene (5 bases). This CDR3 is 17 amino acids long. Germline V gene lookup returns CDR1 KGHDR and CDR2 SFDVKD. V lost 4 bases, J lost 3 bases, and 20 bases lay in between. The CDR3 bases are TGTGCCACCAGTGACGCACGGGCAGGGCAACTTTACTATGGCTACACCTTC. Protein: CATSDARAGQLYYGYTF.

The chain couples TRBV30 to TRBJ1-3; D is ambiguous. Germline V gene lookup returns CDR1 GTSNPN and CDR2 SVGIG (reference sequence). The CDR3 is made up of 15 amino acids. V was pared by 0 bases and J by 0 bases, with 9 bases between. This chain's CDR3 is CAWSVLNYSGNTIYF. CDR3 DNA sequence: TGTGCCTGGAGTGTACTAAACTACTCTGGAAACACCATATATTTT. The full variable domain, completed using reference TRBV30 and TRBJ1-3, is SQTIHQWPATLVQPVGSPLSLECTVEGTSNPNLYWYRQAAGRGLQLLFYSVGIGQISSEVPQNLSASRPQDRQFILSSKKLLLSDSGFYLCAWSVLNYSGNTIYFGEGSWLTVV.

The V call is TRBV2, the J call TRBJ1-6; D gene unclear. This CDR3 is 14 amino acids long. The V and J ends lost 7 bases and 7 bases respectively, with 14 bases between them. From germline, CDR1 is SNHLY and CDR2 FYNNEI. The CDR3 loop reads CASKEEARNSPLHF. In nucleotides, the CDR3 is TGTGCCAGCAAGGAGGAGGCCAGGAATTCACCCCTCCACTTT.

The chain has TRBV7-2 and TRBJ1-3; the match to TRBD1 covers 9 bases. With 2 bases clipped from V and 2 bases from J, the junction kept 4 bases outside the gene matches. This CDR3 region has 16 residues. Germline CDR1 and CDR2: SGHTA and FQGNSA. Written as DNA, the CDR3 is TGTGCCAGCAGCTTACGGACAGGGGATCCTGGAAACACCATATATTTT. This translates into CASSLRTGDPGNTIYF.

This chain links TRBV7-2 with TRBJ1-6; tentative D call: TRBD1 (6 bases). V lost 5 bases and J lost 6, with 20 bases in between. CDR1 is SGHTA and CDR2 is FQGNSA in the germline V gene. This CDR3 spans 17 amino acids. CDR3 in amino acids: CASSPRGMVSGNSPLHF. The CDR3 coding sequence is TGTGCCAGCAGCCCCAGGGGTATGGTTTCCGGTAATTCACCCCTCCACTTT.

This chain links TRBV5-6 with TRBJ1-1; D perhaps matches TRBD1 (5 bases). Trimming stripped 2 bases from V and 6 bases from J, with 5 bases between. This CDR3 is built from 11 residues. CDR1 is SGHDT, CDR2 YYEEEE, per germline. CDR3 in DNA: TGTGCCAGCAGCTTAGGGGCTGAAGCTTTCTTT. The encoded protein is CASSLGAEAFF.

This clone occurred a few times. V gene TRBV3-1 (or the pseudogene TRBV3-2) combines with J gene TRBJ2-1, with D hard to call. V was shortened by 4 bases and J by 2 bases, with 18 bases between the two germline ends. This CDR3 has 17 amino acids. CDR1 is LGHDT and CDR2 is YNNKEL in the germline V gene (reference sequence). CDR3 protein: CASSPRPVAVTYNEQFF. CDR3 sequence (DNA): TGTGCCAGCAGCCCGCGACCCGTGGCGGTTACCTACAATGAGCAGTTCTTC.

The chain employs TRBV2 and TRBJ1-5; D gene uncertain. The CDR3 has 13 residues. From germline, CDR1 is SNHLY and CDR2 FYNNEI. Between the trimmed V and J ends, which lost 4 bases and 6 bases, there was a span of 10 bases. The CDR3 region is CASSGGAGQPQHF. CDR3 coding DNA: TGTGCCAGCAGTGGCGGCGCGGGTCAGCCCCAGCATTTT.

CDR3: CASIKGWGPGTNEKLFF. The CDR3 DNA follows: TGTGCCAGCATCAAAGGGTGGGGGCCAGGAACTAATGAAAAACTGTTTTTT. The rearrangement uses TRBV2 and TRBJ1-4, with a possible D match to TRBD1 (6 bases). Trimming pared 7 bases from V and 1 base from J, leaving 19 bases between. Germline V gene data show CDR1 as SNHLY and CDR2 as FYNNEI. The CDR3 is made up of 17 amino acids.

The CDR3 coding sequence is TGTGCCAGCAGCCTGCCGGGACTAGCGTTCCATGAGCAGTTCTTC. Residues: CASSLPGLAFHEQFF. The V call is TRBV5-6, the J call TRBJ2-1; 10 nucleotides align to TRBD2. This CDR3 is 15 amino acids long. Germline V lookup: CDR1 SGHDT, CDR2 YYEEEE. Germline trimming cut 4 bases from V and 8 bases from J; bases unmatched to any gene: 9.

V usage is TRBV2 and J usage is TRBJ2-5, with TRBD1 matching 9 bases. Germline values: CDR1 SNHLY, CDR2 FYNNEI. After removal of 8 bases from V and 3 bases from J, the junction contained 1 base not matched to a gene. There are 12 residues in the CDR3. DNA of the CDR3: TGTGCCAGCCGGGACAGGGAAGAGACCCAGTACTTC. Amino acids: CASRDREETQYF.

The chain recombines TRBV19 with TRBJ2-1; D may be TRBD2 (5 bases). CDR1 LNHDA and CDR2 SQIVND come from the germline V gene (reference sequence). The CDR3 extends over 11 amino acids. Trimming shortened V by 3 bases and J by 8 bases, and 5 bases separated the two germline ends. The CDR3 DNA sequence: TGTGCCAGTAGTATGAGGGATGAGCAGTTCTTC. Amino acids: CASSMRDEQFF.